The source of this T cell receptor beta chain is a study of CD8 T cells in Susac syndrome. With random hexamers, roughly 0.45 to 1 ug RNA was reverse transcribed. TCRdb re-analysed the immunoSEQ multiplex PCR reads in MiXCR, keeping a single row per CDR3 protein. The sample carries about 94,000 distinct CDR3 sequences, around 94% recorded once. V dropped 3 bases and J dropped 5 bases, with 7 bases sitting between them. Germline V gene sequence: CDR1 DFQATT, CDR2 SNEGSKA (reference sequence). CDR3 length: 11 residues. The specimen sequenced was CD4+ T cells from PBMCs. This clonotype was sampled from a human donor with Susac syndrome. This chain links TRBV20-1 with TRBJ1-1; D call uncertain. For the CDR3, the DNA is TGCAGTGCTAGTTTCCCGACTGAAGCTTTCTTT. Its translation is CSASFPTEAFF.